This T cell receptor beta chain was recovered during a study of T cell responses to AZD1222 COVID-19 vaccine. This table comes from immunoSEQ multiplex PCR, and its TCRdb copy is limited to in-frame clones, with some not included. The sample shows 200,000 to 250,000 clones, approximately 94% of them seen only once. General study points: Nearly half of spike-specific TCRs reportedly go after variant regions that carry no mutations.

The CDR3 length is 15 residues. CDR1 and CDR2 (germline): SGHDN, FVKESK. The V and J ends lost 0 bases and 3 bases respectively, with 9 bases between them. In the case of this clone: Its antigen remains unidentified.

V is TRBV14 and J is TRBJ2-1; TRBD2 might be the D (5 bases). The TCR was taken from an adult who received the MenACWY meningococcal vaccine as a control. The sample consisted of peripheral blood, taken 28 days after the second dose of the MenACWY control vaccine. Here the CDR3 DNA reads TGTGCCAGCAGCCAAGAGGACTGGGGCTACAATGAGCAGTTCTTC. This codes for CASSQEDWGYNEQFF.